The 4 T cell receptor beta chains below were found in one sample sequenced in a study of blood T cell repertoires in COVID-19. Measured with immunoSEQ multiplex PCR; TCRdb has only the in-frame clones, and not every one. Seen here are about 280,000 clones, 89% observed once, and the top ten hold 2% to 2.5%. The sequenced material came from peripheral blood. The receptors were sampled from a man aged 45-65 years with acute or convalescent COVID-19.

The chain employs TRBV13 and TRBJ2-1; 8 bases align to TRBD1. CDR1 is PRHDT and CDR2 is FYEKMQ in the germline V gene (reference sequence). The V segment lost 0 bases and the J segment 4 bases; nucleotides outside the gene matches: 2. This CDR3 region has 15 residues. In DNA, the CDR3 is TGTGCCAGCAGCTTAGGGGGACAGGAGTACAATGAGCAGTTCTTC. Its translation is CASSLGGQEYNEQFF.

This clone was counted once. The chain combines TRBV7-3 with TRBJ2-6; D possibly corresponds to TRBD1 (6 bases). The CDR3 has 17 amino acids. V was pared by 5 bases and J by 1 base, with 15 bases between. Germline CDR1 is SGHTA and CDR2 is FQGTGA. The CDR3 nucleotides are TGTGCCAGCAGCCCCCAGGGGAGATTGTCTGGGGCCAACGTCCTGACTTTC. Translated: CASSPQGRLSGANVLTF.

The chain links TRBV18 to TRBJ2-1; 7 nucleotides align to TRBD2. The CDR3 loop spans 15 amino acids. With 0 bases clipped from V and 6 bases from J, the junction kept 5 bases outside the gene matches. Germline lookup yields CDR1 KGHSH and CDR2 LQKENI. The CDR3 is CASSPPTGGGNEQFF. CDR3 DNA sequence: TGTGCCAGCTCACCACCGACGGGGGGTGGCAATGAGCAGTTCTTC.

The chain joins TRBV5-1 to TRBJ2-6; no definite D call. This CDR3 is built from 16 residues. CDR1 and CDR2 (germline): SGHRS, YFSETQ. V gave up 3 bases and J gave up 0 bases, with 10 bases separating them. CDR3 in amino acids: CASSYELFSGANVLTF. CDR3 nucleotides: TGCGCCAGCAGCTACGAACTCTTCTCTGGGGCCAACGTCCTGACTTTC.